This is a list of T cell receptor beta chains from one sample in a study of technical replicates of blood from a few donors. The protocol was immunoSEQ multiplex PCR, while the TCRdb copy is restricted to in-frame clones and leaves out a portion. This table has 35,000 to 50,000 clones, around 96% appearing once. The specimen sequenced was T cells isolated from PBMCs. These receptor sequences come from a human donor in good health. The CDR3 runs from the conserved cysteine through the conserved F or W. The D gene is left open where the match is weak. Clone size is stated in some rows and not others, as once, few, many or a class when expanded.

d_call j_call v_call clone_size cdr3_nt cdr3_aa
NA TRBJ1-4 TRBV7-2 NA TGTGCCAGCAGCCCCCCGGGGGTCGAAAAACTGTTTTTT CASSPPGVEKLFF
NA TRBJ1-2 TRBV25-1 NA TGTGCCAGCAGTGAATATGGCCGGGGAGCACAGGGCTACACCTTC CASSEYGRGAQGYTF
TRBD2 TRBJ2-7 TRBV10-1 NA TGCGCCAGCAAGCTAACCCAAGGAGGGAAAGCGGGAGCCCCATACGAGCAGTACTTC CASKLTQGGKAGAPYEQYF
NA TRBJ1-2 TRBV5-4 NA TGTGCCAGCAGCTTTACGGGGGGCTACACCTTC CASSFTGGYTF
TRBD1 TRBJ1-5 TRBV2 NA TGTGCCAGCAGTGAATACCCACAGACAGGGATCGGCAGCAATCAGCCCCAGCATTTT CASSEYPQTGIGSNQPQHF
TRBD2 TRBJ2-3 TRBV6-1 NA TGTGCCAGCAAGGCTAGCGGGAGCACAGATACGCAGTATTTT CASKASGSTDTQYF
NA TRBJ2-5 TRBV4-2 NA TGTGCCAGCAGCCCTACTAGATCAGCGGAGACCCAGTACTTC CASSPTRSAETQYF
NA TRBJ2-7 TRBV19 NA TGTGCCAGTAGTCGAAAGGGAGTGTCGTACGAGCAGTACTTC CASSRKGVSYEQYF
TRBD2 TRBJ2-5 TRBV5-4 NA TGTGCCAGCAGTTCGTTAGCGGGAGGGCCAGGAGAGACCCAGTACTTC CASSSLAGGPGETQYF
TRBD1 TRBJ2-7 TRBV6-5 NA TGTGCCAGCAGGGGACAGGGAGACCACGAGCAGTACTTC CASRGQGDHEQYF
NA TRBJ2-6 TRBV5-8 NA TGTGCCAGCAGCTTTGGGGGGGCCGGCTCTGGGGCCAACGTCCTGACTTTC CASSFGGAGSGANVLTF
TRBD1 TRBJ1-1 TRBV28 NA TGTGCCAGCAGTGCGACAGGGCGCAGCGCTGAAGCTTTCTTT CASSATGRSAEAFF
TRBD1 TRBJ1-1 TRBV6-5 NA TGTGCCAGCAGTTGGGGACAGGGGGGTACTGAAGCTTTCTTT CASSWGQGGTEAFF
NA TRBJ1-3 TRBV5-1 NA TGCGCCAGCAGCTTGGAGGGGTATGAGAGCTCTGGAAACACCATATATTTT CASSLEGYESSGNTIYF
TRBD2 TRBJ2-1 TRBV5-4 NA TGTGCCAGCAGCTTGAAAACTAGCGAGCGTGAGCAGTTCTTC CASSLKTSEREQFF
TRBD1 TRBJ2-2 TRBV7-2 NA TGTGCCAGCAGCTTATTGGGACAGGGGAGGGCCGGGGAGCTGTTTTTT CASSLLGQGRAGELFF
NA TRBJ2-7 TRBV25-1 NA TGTGCCAGCAGGACCCACCGGGGGGCAGCCTACGAGCAGTACTTC CASRTHRGAAYEQYF
NA TRBJ1-1 TRBV4-3 once TGCGCCAGCAGCCAGGACTTGGGCACTGAAGCTTTCTTT CASSQDLGTEAFF
NA TRBJ2-7 TRBV7-2 NA TGTGCCAGCAGCCCATCCTACGAGCAGTACTTC CASSPSYEQYF
TRBD2 TRBJ2-7 TRBV6-5 NA TGTGCCAGCAGCCGGTGGGAGGGGAGTGGGGACGAGCAGTACTTC CASSRWEGSGDEQYF
NA TRBJ2-3 TRBV11-2 NA TGTGCCAGCAGCTTCCTAGCCGGGAGTAATAAAGGCTATACGCAGTATTTT CASSFLAGSNKGYTQYF
NA TRBJ1-5 TRBV29-1 NA TGCAGCGTTATCTTGTCCGGACAACCCAATCAGCCCCAGCATTTT CSVILSGQPNQPQHF
TRBD1 TRBJ2-1 TRBV25-1 NA TGTGCCAGCAGTGATCCGGACAGGGGGCGAGAGCAGTTCTTC CASSDPDRGREQFF
NA TRBJ1-2 TRBV29-1 NA TGCAGCGTTGACAGAGGGTTTTATGGCTACACCTTC CSVDRGFYGYTF
NA TRBJ1-5 TRBV10-3 NA TGTGCCATCAGTGAGGTCAGCGGGATGGGGCAGCCCCAGCATTTT CAISEVSGMGQPQHF
TRBD2 TRBJ2-3 TRBV5-1 NA TGCGCCAGCAGCTTGGAGGGACTAGCGGGGGCAGATACGCAGTATTTT CASSLEGLAGADTQYF
NA TRBJ1-2 TRBV5-5 NA TGTGCCAGCAGCTTGACAGTTATAGGCTACACCTTC CASSLTVIGYTF
TRBD1 TRBJ1-2 TRBV7-2 NA TGTGCCAGCAGCCCCGCCGGGACAGGGGGCGCCTATGGCTACACCTTC CASSPAGTGGAYGYTF
NA TRBJ1-2 TRBV7-9 NA TGTGCCAGCAGCTCTGGGGAGCACTATGGCTACACCTTC CASSSGEHYGYTF